The 30 T cell receptor beta chains given below trace back to one sample, sequenced in a study of vaccination effects on CD4 cells after COVID-19. Which antigens these TCRs recognize remains unknown. ViraFEST expansion of antigen-specific CD4+ T cells with viral peptide pools preceded sequencing. Following an approximately ten-day culture, CD4+ T cells were purified. All study participants received two doses of BNT162b2 or mRNA-1273 vaccine. Profiling relied on immunoSEQ multiplex PCR, and the TCRdb table lists in-frame clones only, not all of them. This table holds some 70,000 clones, 80% to 85% found once. The starting material was CD4+ T cells from PBMCs cultured with HCoV-229E spike peptides, obtained after COVID-19 vaccination. Source of these receptors: a human donor who received a COVID-19 vaccine.

The J gene is TRBJ2-5, the V gene TRBV3-1 (or the pseudogene TRBV3-2); tentative D call: TRBD2 (5 bases). This CDR3 is built from 18 residues. V lost 0 bases and J lost 1, with 18 bases in between. Germline CDR1 and CDR2: LGHDT and YNNKEL (reference sequence). Here the CDR3 DNA reads TGTGCCAGCAGCCAAGATCAGGTCCCCAAGAGGGCCCAAGAGACCCAGTACTTC. Translated: CASSQDQVPKRAQETQYF.

V is TRBV6-6 and J is TRBJ1-2; D remains unclear. The CDR3 spans 11 residues. Germline assignment: CDR1 MNHNY and CDR2 SVGAGI (reference sequence). V lost 4 bases to trimming and J lost 4 bases, with 4 bases between them. CDR3 nucleotide sequence: TGTGCCAGCAGTTTGACCTATGGCTACACCTTC. Amino acids: CASSLTYGYTF.

The genes are TRBV18 and TRBJ1-4; no clear D. V dropped 1 base and J dropped 7 bases, with 7 bases sitting between them. This CDR3 is 13 amino acids long. Germline loops: CDR1 KGHSH, CDR2 LQKENI. For the CDR3, the DNA is TGTGCCAGCTCACCACTCCGAAGTGAAAAACTGTTTTTT. Translating it yields CASSPLRSEKLFF.

V gene TRBV9 combines with J gene TRBJ1-5, with unresolved D. There are 15 residues in the CDR3. Per germline, CDR1 SGDLS and CDR2 YYNGEE. Trimming pared 0 bases from V and 8 bases from J, leaving 15 bases between. Here the CDR3 DNA reads TGTGCCAGCAGCGTAGCGGGCGGCCGTTCCGAGCCCCAGCATTTT. It translates to CASSVAGGRSEPQHF. Variable domain in full (rest from reference TRBV9 and TRBJ1-5): DSGVTQTPKHLITATGQRVTLRCSPRSGDLSVYWYQQSLDQGLQFLIQYYNGEERAKGNILERFSAQQFPDLHSELNLSSLELGDSALYFCASSVAGGRSEPQHFGDGTRLSIL.

The rearrangement joins TRBV5-1 to TRBJ2-2, with a tentative D call TRBD1 (6 bases). This CDR3 region has 14 residues. CDR1 and CDR2 (germline): SGHRS, YFSETQ. Trimming removed 0 bases at V and 5 bases at J, with 8 bases between. Here the CDR3 DNA reads TGCGCCAGCAGCTTGGTTCAGGGGACCGGGGAGCTGTTTTTT. Translated, it gives CASSLVQGTGELFF.

In DNA form, the CDR3 reads TGCAGTGCTCTGGGGGCTGAAGCTTTCTTT. Its translation is CSALGAEAFF. The chain links TRBV20-1 to TRBJ1-1; possibly TRBD1 for D (5 bases). There are 10 residues in the CDR3. Germline V CDR1 and CDR2: DFQATT, SNEGSKA (reference sequence). The V end lost 5 bases, the J end lost 6 bases, and 7 bases lay between the germline ends.

V and J are TRBV7-2 and TRBJ2-7; no definite D call. Trimming took 2 bases from V and 2 from J, leaving 13 bases between them. The germline CDR1 and CDR2 sequences are SGHTA and FQGNSA. The length of the CDR3 is 15 residues. CDR3 in amino acids: CASSLMKGRAYEQYV. The CDR3 region has the DNA TGTGCCAGCAGCTTAATGAAGGGTCGGGCCTACGAGCAGTACGTC.

J is TRBJ1-2 and V is TRBV28; D possibly corresponds to TRBD1 (5 bases). CDR1 is MDHEN and CDR2 is SYDVKM in the germline V gene. The ends were cut back, 0 bases at V and 8 bases at J, with 13 bases in the middle. The CDR3 runs to 14 residues. In DNA, the CDR3 is TGTGCCAGCAGTTTATGGTCGGGGGAATGGGGCTACACCTTC. Translation gives CASSLWSGEWGYTF.

The rearrangement links TRBV2 to TRBJ1-4; possible D gene TRBD1, 5 bases. The germline V gene encodes CDR1 SNHLY and CDR2 FYNNEI. The germline V and J ends were trimmed by 7 bases and 7 bases, with 13 bases remaining between them. The CDR3 covers 13 residues. Here the CDR3 reads CASTGTAREKLFF. CDR3 nucleotide sequence: TGTGCCAGCACGGGGACGGCCCGTGAAAAACTGTTTTTT.

This chain links TRBV6-6 with TRBJ2-1, with D perhaps matching TRBD1 or TRBD2 (5 bases each). Deletions cut 6 bases from V and 5 bases from J, with 20 bases between. This CDR3 contains 16 residues. Germline values: CDR1 MNHNY, CDR2 SVGAGI (reference sequence). The CDR3 loop reads CASSPKGVSGHNEQFF. The CDR3 DNA reads TGTGCCAGCAGCCCGAAAGGGGTGTCGGGGCACAATGAGCAGTTCTTC.

The V and J genes are TRBV19 and TRBJ1-1; D gene ambiguous. This CDR3 is built from 14 residues. With 10 bases removed from V and 5 bases from J, the gap between germline ends came to 20 bases. The germline V gene encodes CDR1 LNHDA and CDR2 SQIVND (reference sequence). CDR3 in DNA: TGTGCCACCTCAAGGTCAAGGGCGCGTACTGAAGCTTTCTTT. Translated: CATSRSRARTEAFF.

The V gene is TRBV14, the J gene TRBJ2-3; D is unclear. The CDR3 has 14 residues. CDR1 is SGHDN, CDR2 FVKESK, per germline. Trimming left V 0 bases short and J 2 bases short, with 6 bases between. The CDR3 reads CASSQDIVTDTQYF. The CDR3 coding sequence is TGTGCCAGCAGCCAAGATATAGTCACAGATACGCAGTATTTT.

The V and J genes are TRBV7-2 and TRBJ2-1; 15 bases fit TRBD2. Germline V gene sequence: CDR1 SGHTA, CDR2 FQGNSA. The length of the CDR3 is 17 residues. V shed 0 bases, J shed 6 bases, and the junction held 3 bases outside the gene matches. DNA of the CDR3: TGTGCCAGCAGCTTAGCCGGACTAGCGGGGGGGGGCAATGAGCAGTTCTTC. Protein sequence: CASSLAGLAGGGNEQFF. The full variable domain, rest sourced from reference TRBV7-2 and TRBJ2-1, is GAGVSQSPSNKVTEKGKDVELRCDPISGHTALYWYRQSLGQGLEFLIYFQGNSAPDKSGLPSDRFSAERTGGSVSTLTIQRTQQEDSAVYLCASSLAGLAGGGNEQFFGPGTRLTVL.

The rearrangement links TRBV7-8 to TRBJ1-2; D perhaps matches TRBD1 (6 bases). The germline V and J ends were trimmed by 5 bases and 4 bases, with 17 bases remaining between them. CDR1 is SGHVS and CDR2 is FQNEAQ in the germline V gene. This CDR3 has 15 residues. The CDR3 is CASSPTGTNTYGYTF. CDR3 bases: TGTGCCAGCAGCCCAACCGGGACAAATACCTATGGCTACACCTTC. Using reference TRBV7-8 and TRBJ1-2 for the parts outside the CDR3, the full variable domain is GAGVSQSPRYKVAKRGQDVALRCDPISGHVSLFWYQQALGQGPEFLTYFQNEAQLDKSGLPSDRFFAERPEGSVSTLKIQRTQQEDSAVYLCASSPTGTNTYGYTFGSGTRLTVV.

This clone occurred a few times. The rearrangement uses TRBV6-4 and TRBJ1-1; D is perhaps TRBD1 (6 bases). V shed 4 bases and J shed 5 bases, with 11 bases lying between them. Germline loops: CDR1 MRHNA, CDR2 SNTAGT. The CDR3 sequence is 13 residues long. DNA of the CDR3: TGTGCCAGCAGTGTTGAAGGGGGAACTGAAGCTTTCTTT. The encoded protein is CASSVEGGTEAFF.

V usage is TRBV24-1 and J usage is TRBJ2-1; D uncertain. Trimming shortened V by 3 bases and J by 0 bases, and 17 bases separated the two germline ends. CDR1 and CDR2 from the germline V gene are KGHDR and SFDVKD. The CDR3 is 18 amino acids. DNA for the CDR3: TGTGCCACCAGTGATAATCACCTGCGAAAAACCTCCTACAATGAGCAGTTCTTC. Its translation is CATSDNHLRKTSYNEQFF.

There are a few counts of this clone. Written as DNA, the CDR3 is TGTGCCAGCAGCCCAATATTAATGGTGAAATGGACCGGGGAGCTGTTTTTT. Its protein is CASSPILMVKWTGELFF. The chain links TRBV3-1 (or the pseudogene TRBV3-2) to TRBJ2-2; D gene unclear. V was trimmed by 4 bases and J by 5 bases, leaving 20 bases between them. The germline CDR1 and CDR2 sequences are LGHDT and YNNKEL (reference sequence). This CDR3 comprises 17 residues.

The CDR3 bases are TGTGCCAGCAGCGCGGGACAGTTCGGGATGCAGCCCCAGCATTTT. This gives the protein CASSAGQFGMQPQHF. This chain links TRBV2 with TRBJ1-5; TRBD1 matches 7 bases. This CDR3 region has 15 residues. V was clipped by 6 bases and J by 7 bases; unmatched bases: 12. Germline CDR1 and CDR2: SNHLY and FYNNEI.

The chain recombines TRBV7-3 with TRBJ2-7, with 12 nucleotides matching TRBD2. The germline V gene has CDR1 SGHTA and CDR2 FQGTGA. The CDR3 extends over 21 amino acids. Trimming at V came to 0 bases and at J to 2 bases, leaving 17 bases not matched to a gene. CDR3 DNA: TGTGCCAGCAGCTTAACGTATAGGGGACTAGCGGGTCTCCTTTTACCCTACGAGCAGTACGTC. It codes for CASSLTYRGLAGLLLPYEQYV.

This rearrangement joins TRBV7-6 to TRBJ2-1, with TRBD1 matching over 8 bases. The junction had 6 bases not matched to a gene; V was cut back by 2 bases and J by 6 bases. CDR3 size: 15 residues. Germline CDR1 and CDR2: SGHVS and FNYEAQ. DNA for the CDR3: TGTGCCAGCAGCTTATCCGACAGGGGAGGCAATGAGCAGTTCTTC. This encodes CASSLSDRGGNEQFF.

The chain carries TRBV5-1 and TRBJ1-1, with D unresolved. Germline V gives CDR1 SGHRS, CDR2 YFSETQ. Trimming pared 7 bases from V and 0 bases from J, leaving 10 bases between. CDR3 length equals 13 residues. DNA of the CDR3: TGCGCCAGCGCACCTTTCATGAACACTGAAGCTTTCTTT. It is translated as CASAPFMNTEAFF. The variable domain in full, completed from reference TRBV5-1 and TRBJ1-1, reads KAGVTQTPRYLIKTRGQQVTLSCSPISGHRSVSWYQQTPGQGLQFLFEYFSETQRNKGNFPGRFSGRQFSNSRSEMNVSTLELGDSALYLCASAPFMNTEAFFGQGTRLTVV.

The chain couples TRBV6-1 to TRBJ1-2, with 7 bases lining up with TRBD1. V was clipped by 6 bases and J by 3 bases; unmatched bases: 4. The CDR3 runs 13 residues. Germline-derived CDR1 and CDR2 are MNHNS and SASEGT. This CDR3 is CASRSTGDYGYTF. The CDR3 nucleotides read TGTGCCAGCAGGTCCACAGGGGACTATGGCTACACCTTC.

This clone was picked up one time. The chain combines TRBV5-1 with TRBJ2-1; perhaps TRBD2 as D (5 bases). CDR1 SGHRS and CDR2 YFSETQ come from the germline V gene. The CDR3 loop spans 15 amino acids. V lost 1 base and J lost 0, with 8 bases in between. In DNA, the CDR3 is TGCGCCAGCAGCTTGTCGGGGAGCTCCTACAATGAGCAGTTCTTC. It encodes CASSLSGSSYNEQFF.

In nucleotides, the CDR3 is TGTGCCAGCAGCCGGGGACAACTCCAAGAGACCCAGTACTTC. It encodes CASSRGQLQETQYF. The rearrangement links TRBV11-2 to TRBJ2-5; perhaps TRBD1 as D (6 bases). With 5 bases removed from V and 1 base from J, the gap between germline ends came to 11 bases. The CDR3 has 14 amino acids. Germline V gene sequence: CDR1 SGHAT, CDR2 FQNNGV. The whole variable domain, remainder taken from reference TRBV11-2 and TRBJ2-5, is EAGVAQSPRYKIIEKRQSVAFWCNPISGHATLYWYQQILGQGPKLLIQFQNNGVVDDSQLPKDRFSAERLKGVDSTLKIQPAKLEDSAVYLCASSRGQLQETQYFGPGTRLLVL.

This chain uses TRBV7-2 with TRBJ2-5, with D perhaps TRBD2 (5 bases). Trimming left V 5 bases short and J 4 bases short, with 20 bases between. The CDR3 spans 16 residues. CDR1 and CDR2 (germline): SGHTA, FQGNSA. DNA of the CDR3: TGTGCCAGCAGCGCCAGTCCGGGATCGTTGGGAGAGACCCAGTACTTC. This codes for CASSASPGSLGETQYF.

The J gene is TRBJ2-2, the V gene TRBV19; no clear D gene. The V and J ends lost 3 bases and 0 bases respectively, with 14 bases between them. The CDR3 consists of 17 residues. Germline V gene lookup returns CDR1 LNHDA and CDR2 SQIVND (reference sequence). The CDR3 DNA follows: TGTGCCAGTAGTATGGGGAAAAAACAGCCGAACACCGGGGAGCTGTTTTTT. As protein: CASSMGKKQPNTGELFF.

This clone has just one count. The rearrangement links TRBV7-3 to TRBJ2-1, with D perhaps assigned TRBD1 or TRBD2 (5 bases each). CDR3 length: 14 residues. Deletions cut 4 bases from V and 5 bases from J, with 12 bases between. CDR1 is SGHTA, CDR2 FQGTGA, per germline. The CDR3 loop is CASSSGTGNNEQFF. The CDR3 DNA follows: TGTGCCAGCAGCTCCGGGACGGGGAACAATGAGCAGTTCTTC.

The chain carries TRBV12-5 and TRBJ2-3, with D possibly being TRBD1 (5 bases). Deletions cut 0 bases from V and 1 base from J, with 17 bases between. This CDR3 contains 18 residues. The germline V gene encodes CDR1 LGHNT and CDR2 FRNRAP. CDR3 loop: CASGLVRDGGTRTDTQYF. In DNA form, the CDR3 reads TGTGCTAGTGGTTTGGTCAGGGATGGTGGCACCCGCACAGATACGCAGTATTTT.

The chain employs TRBV10-2 and TRBJ1-6; TRBD1 is a possible D gene (6 bases). CDR3 size: 14 residues. Deletions cut 4 bases from V and 8 bases from J, with 12 bases between. CDR1 is WSHSY, CDR2 SAAADI, per germline. The CDR3 region has the DNA TGCGCCAGCAGTGGGCCGACAGGCGATTCACCCCTCCACTTT. Amino acid sequence: CASSGPTGDSPLHF.

This clone was counted a few times. The rearrangement uses TRBV20-1 and TRBJ1-4, with D uncertain. Germline assignment: CDR1 DFQATT and CDR2 SNEGSKA (reference sequence). The CDR3 is made up of 11 amino acids. The V gene lost 0 bases and the J gene lost 14 bases, with 10 bases spanning the gap. CDR3 in amino acids: CSAREVGFLFF. Here the CDR3 DNA reads TGCAGTGCTAGAGAGGTTGGGTTTCTGTTTTTT.